This TCR beta chain is drawn from a study of technical replicates of blood from a few donors. Data came from immunoSEQ multiplex PCR; TCRdb stores just in-frame clones and leaves some out. This table holds about 69,000 clones, 88% found once. V lost 2 bases and J lost 6, with 8 bases in between. This CDR3 has 14 amino acids. The germline gives CDR1 KGHSH, CDR2 LQKENI. The sequenced sample was PBMCs. The chain joins TRBV18 to TRBJ1-6; perhaps TRBD1 as D (5 bases). This TCR came from a human donor in good health. Some clones in this sample may be carry-over from other donors' samples. As DNA, the CDR3 is TGTGCCAGCTCACCAGGACATCTTAATTCACCCCTCCACTTT. Translated: CASSPGHLNSPLHF.